One and the same sample provided the 27 T cell receptor beta chains below, sequenced in a study of cytomegalovirus exposure and HLA in healthy donors. Use of 60 Vbeta and 13 Jbeta primers characterized the PCR. The table came from immunoSEQ multiplex PCR; TCRdb's copy has only in-frame clones and leaves some out. The sample lists 75,000 to 95,000 clones, approximately 85% occurring once. The sequenced sample consisted of PBMCs. The origin of the receptors is a young woman in good health and CMV-seropositive.

The chain recombines TRBV18 with TRBJ2-7; perhaps TRBD2 as D (5 bases). The V and J ends lost 3 bases and 3 bases respectively, with 18 bases between them. Germline assignment: CDR1 KGHSH and CDR2 LQKENI. The CDR3 loop spans 16 amino acids. The CDR3 is CASSPYSQPGGYEQYF. The CDR3 DNA is TGTGCCAGCTCACCTTACAGCCAACCTGGAGGCTACGAGCAGTACTTC. The entire variable domain, with the rest obtained from reference TRBV18 and TRBJ2-7, is as follows: NAGVMQNPRHLVRRRGQEARLRCSPMKGHSHVYWYRQLPEEGLKFMVYLQKENIIDESGMPKERFSAEFPKEGPSILRIQQVVRGDSAAYFCASSPYSQPGGYEQYFGPGTRLTVT.

The rearrangement joins TRBV2 to TRBJ1-2, with D tentatively TRBD1 (5 bases). The CDR3 has 13 amino acids. Germline CDR1 reads SNHLY; CDR2 reads FYNNEI. The ends were cut back, 4 bases at V and 7 bases at J, with 13 bases in the middle. The DNA of the CDR3 is TGTGCCAGCAGTGTTATCCAGGGAAGTGGCTACACCTTC. Residues: CASSVIQGSGYTF.

This rearrangement joins TRBV6-6 to TRBJ1-4; D not certain. Germline CDR1 is MNHNY and CDR2 is SVGAGI (reference sequence). The CDR3 runs to 14 residues. Deletions cut 7 bases from V and 0 bases from J, with 9 bases between. Written as DNA, the CDR3 is TGTGCCAGCACCCATCATGCAACTAATGAAAAACTGTTTTTT. Translation: CASTHHATNEKLFF.

The rearrangement uses TRBV25-1 and TRBJ1-3; perhaps TRBD1 as D (5 bases). Between the trimmed V and J ends, which lost 9 bases and 8 bases, there was a span of 17 bases. This CDR3 is built from 13 residues. Per germline, CDR1 MGHDK and CDR2 SYGVNS. The DNA of the CDR3 is TGTGCCAGTACTTTGACGGGGGGGGACACCATATATTTT. Translated: CASTLTGGDTIYF.

This clone occurred a few times. V gene TRBV6-5 combines with J gene TRBJ1-1, with 7 nucleotides matching TRBD1. V lost 3 bases to trimming and J lost 8 bases; unmatched junction nucleotides: 6. This CDR3 is 13 amino acids long. The germline V gene has CDR1 MNHEY and CDR2 SVGAGI. The CDR3, as DNA: TGTGCCAGCAGTTATGGGGACAGATTGGAAGCTTTCTTT. It specifies CASSYGDRLEAFF.

The chain joins TRBV30 to TRBJ2-2, with TRBD2 matching 10 bases. Germline CDR1 GTSNPN, CDR2 SVGIG (reference sequence). V lost 2 bases to trimming and J lost 3 bases; unmatched junction nucleotides: 3. This CDR3 has 15 amino acids. CDR3: CAWSWLAGDTGELFF. The CDR3 bases are TGTGCCTGGAGTTGGCTAGCGGGGGACACCGGGGAGCTGTTTTTT. The whole variable domain, filled in from reference TRBV30 and TRBJ2-2, reads SQTIHQWPATLVQPVGSPLSLECTVEGTSNPNLYWYRQAAGRGLQLLFYSVGIGQISSEVPQNLSASRPQDRQFILSSKKLLLSDSGFYLCAWSWLAGDTGELFFGEGSRLTVL.

DNA of the CDR3: TGTGCCTGGAGTGTACATCGTGAATACGCCGGGGAGCTGTTTTTT. This sequence encodes CAWSVHREYAGELFF. The V call is TRBV30, the J call TRBJ2-2; D gene ambiguous. The CDR3 spans 15 residues. Deletions cut 0 bases from V and 6 bases from J, with 14 bases between. Looked up from germline, CDR1 is GTSNPN and CDR2 is SVGIG (reference sequence).

This clone showed up just once. The chain uses TRBV7-9 and TRBJ1-1; 7 positions agree with TRBD1. CDR1 and CDR2 from the germline V gene are SEHNR and FQNEAQ (reference sequence). The V gene end was trimmed by 2 bases and the J gene end by 0 bases; junction bases not matched to a gene: 12. CDR3 length equals 18 residues. CDR3 nucleotide sequence: TGTGCCAGCAGCTTAAGGCGGTTGGAAGGGGGCCTGAACACTGAAGCTTTCTTT. This codes for CASSLRRLEGGLNTEAFF.

This clone was recorded a few times. In DNA form, the CDR3 reads TGTGCCAGCAGTAGGGACAATAATGAAAAACTGTTTTTT. Residues: CASSRDNNEKLFF. The V and J genes are TRBV6-1 and TRBJ1-4; D is perhaps TRBD1 (6 bases). Germline CDR1 and CDR2: MNHNS and SASEGT. CDR3 size: 13 residues. V lost 5 bases, J lost 4 bases, and 8 bases lay in between.

The chain joins TRBV19 to TRBJ1-1, with TRBD1 as a possible D gene (6 bases). Germline V gene sequence: CDR1 LNHDA, CDR2 SQIVND (reference sequence). The CDR3 has 14 residues. The germline V and J ends were trimmed by 7 bases and 1 base, with 13 bases remaining between them. The CDR3 DNA reads as TGTGCCAGTAATTGGGGGGGCTCGAACACTGAAGCTTTCTTT. Protein sequence: CASNWGGSNTEAFF.

The chain recombines TRBV28 with TRBJ1-4, with TRBD1 matching over 9 bases. V shed 3 bases and J 3 bases; nucleotides not matched to a gene: 2. Germline V gene sequence: CDR1 MDHEN, CDR2 SYDVKM. The CDR3 is made up of 15 amino acids. The CDR3 DNA reads as TGTGCCAGCAGTTTCAGACAGGGGGCTAATGAAAAACTGTTTTTT. Translating it yields CASSFRQGANEKLFF.

CDR3 DNA: TGTGCCAGCAGTCCGGGACAGCGTCGTCATGGCTACACCTTC. Residues: CASSPGQRRHGYTF. V is TRBV6-5 and J is TRBJ1-2, with 7 positions matching TRBD1. This CDR3 comprises 14 residues. The V and J ends lost 5 bases and 6 bases, in that order; junction bases with no gene match: 9. CDR1 and CDR2 (germline): MNHEY, SVGAGI.

This clone appeared once. This rearrangement joins TRBV11-2 to TRBJ2-7; 8 bases align to TRBD1. The CDR3 is 15 amino acids. J gave up 4 bases and V 5 bases, and 10 bases lay outside the gene matches. Germline-derived CDR1 and CDR2 are SGHAT and FQNNGV. The CDR3 protein is CASSETTGARYEQYF. The CDR3, as DNA: TGTGCCAGCAGCGAGACGACAGGGGCGCGGTACGAGCAGTACTTC.

The chain employs TRBV10-1 and TRBJ2-5; the match to TRBD2 covers 14 bases. CDR1 is WNHNN and CDR2 is SYGVQD in the germline V gene (reference sequence). V trimming: 3 bases; J trimming: 4 bases; junction bases outside the gene matches: 7. The CDR3 consists of 17 residues. The CDR3 is CASSDGTSGSLRETQYF. The CDR3 bases are TGCGCCAGCAGTGATGGGACTAGCGGGAGCCTCCGAGAGACCCAGTACTTC.

The V gene is TRBV5-1, the J gene TRBJ1-4, with TRBD1 matching over 9 bases. The trim removed 5 bases at V and 1 base at J, leaving 3 bases unmatched. Per the germline V gene, CDR1 is SGHRS and CDR2 is YFSETQ. The CDR3 is made up of 15 amino acids. The CDR3 spells CASRQGAGTNEKLFF. For the CDR3, the DNA is TGCGCCAGCAGACAGGGGGCGGGAACTAATGAAAAACTGTTTTTT.

The gene calls are TRBV7-2 and TRBJ2-7, with no clear D. The germline CDR1 and CDR2 sequences are SGHTA and FQGNSA. The CDR3 is 14 amino acids. V was cut by 5 bases and J by 4 bases, with 15 bases left in between. The CDR3 DNA reads TGTGCCAGCAGCCCCAAAGCAGGTTTGTACGAGCAGTACTTC. Amino acid sequence: CASSPKAGLYEQYF.

The chain combines TRBV4-1 with TRBJ2-7; D is possibly TRBD1 (5 bases). The CDR3 sequence is 12 residues long. CDR1 is MGHRA and CDR2 is YSYEKL in the germline V gene. Trimming took off 2 bases at V and 6 bases at J, with 8 bases between the two ends. CDR3 DNA sequence: TGCGCCAGCAGCCAAAGACAGTCCGAGCAGTACTTC. Residues: CASSQRQSEQYF.

V gene TRBV7-9 combines with J gene TRBJ2-7; tentative D call: TRBD2 (6 bases). Germline CDR1 is SEHNR and CDR2 is FQNEAQ (reference sequence). V shed 5 bases and J shed 2 bases, with 13 bases lying between them. This CDR3 comprises 14 residues. CDR3 protein: CASSPRGNTYEQYF. DNA for the CDR3: TGTGCCAGCAGCCCCCGGGGGAATACCTACGAGCAGTACTTC.

The chain carries TRBV28 and TRBJ2-7, with D possibly TRBD2 on 6 matching bases. CDR1 MDHEN and CDR2 SYDVKM come from the germline V gene. CDR3 length: 15 amino acids. V lost 5 bases and J lost 3, with 17 bases in between. CDR3 in DNA: TGTGCCAGCAGTGAAAGGATGATGGGACTCTACGAGCAGTACTTC. Protein product: CASSERMMGLYEQYF.

The chain carries TRBV6-5 and TRBJ1-1; no clear D. This CDR3 region has 12 residues. Trimming left V 6 bases short and J 10 bases short, with 15 bases between. Germline V gene lookup returns CDR1 MNHEY and CDR2 SVGAGI. Written as DNA, the CDR3 is TGTGCCAGCAGCCCCTCAGGCTTCGTAGCTTTCTTT. Translated: CASSPSGFVAFF.

This chain links TRBV15 with TRBJ1-5, with a possible D match to TRBD1 (5 bases). The germline V and J ends were trimmed by 8 bases and 1 base, with 12 bases remaining between them. Germline V gives CDR1 LNHNV, CDR2 YYDKDF (reference sequence). This CDR3 comprises 14 residues. The DNA for the CDR3 is TGTGCCACCTCTCCGGACACGAGCAATCAGCCCCAGCATTTT. Protein sequence: CATSPDTSNQPQHF.

The rearrangement links TRBV6-4 to TRBJ1-1; 8 nucleotides line up with TRBD1. V gave up 6 bases and J gave up 9 bases; unmatched junction bases: 9. The CDR3 totals 13 residues. The germline gives CDR1 MRHNA, CDR2 SNTAGT. The CDR3 nucleotides read TGTGCCAGCAGGGGCGCGGACAGGGTGAAAGCTTTCTTT. Translation gives CASRGADRVKAFF.

The rearrangement joins TRBV27 to TRBJ1-6, with D unclear. There are 14 residues in the CDR3. Germline CDR1 and CDR2: MNHEY and SMNVEV (reference sequence). V was trimmed by 5 bases and J by 10 bases, leaving 15 bases between them. CDR3 nucleotide sequence: TGTGCCAGCAGTACAGCGGCCCCCAGATCACCCCTCCACTTT. Protein: CASSTAAPRSPLHF.

The V and J genes are TRBV9 and TRBJ1-2; the match to TRBD1 covers 10 bases. This CDR3 contains 15 residues. CDR1 and CDR2 (germline): SGDLS, YYNGEE. V lost 6 bases to trimming and J lost 8 bases; unmatched junction nucleotides: 13. The CDR3 coding sequence is TGTGCCAGCACCGCTCGGACAGGGGGAAAGGGGGGCTACACCTTC. Translated, it gives CASTARTGGKGGYTF. Variable domain in full (rest from reference TRBV9 and TRBJ1-2): DSGVTQTPKHLITATGQRVTLRCSPRSGDLSVYWYQQSLDQGLQFLIQYYNGEERAKGNILERFSAQQFPDLHSELNLSSLELGDSALYFCASTARTGGKGGYTFGSGTRLTVV.

The chain recombines TRBV13 with TRBJ2-3, with 12 bases matching TRBD2. V lost 7 bases and J lost 0; bases outside the gene matches: 2. Germline CDR1 PRHDT, CDR2 FYEKMQ (reference sequence). The CDR3 runs to 15 residues. CDR3 loop: CASNGLAGSTDTQYF. DNA for the CDR3: TGTGCCAGCAATGGACTAGCGGGAAGCACAGATACGCAGTATTTT.

The J gene is TRBJ1-1, the V gene TRBV19, with 9 bases lining up with TRBD1. The V segment lost 8 bases and the J segment 5 bases; nucleotides outside the gene matches: 3. Germline V gene lookup returns CDR1 LNHDA and CDR2 SQIVND (reference sequence). The CDR3 consists of 12 residues. CDR3 in amino acids: CASRDRETEAFF. In DNA, the CDR3 is TGTGCCAGTCGGGACAGGGAGACTGAAGCTTTCTTT.

CDR3 region: CASQRRGANTEAFF. DNA of the CDR3: TGTGCCAGCCAGAGAAGGGGTGCGAACACTGAAGCTTTCTTT. The chain recombines TRBV27 with TRBJ1-1, with D possibly being TRBD1 (5 bases). From germline, CDR1 is MNHEY and CDR2 SMNVEV (reference sequence). There are 14 residues in the CDR3. Trimming removed 8 bases at V and 1 base at J, with 14 bases between.